Presented here are 18 T cell receptor beta chains from one specimen sequenced in a study of molecular identifiers for immune sequencing clone quantification. TCRdb used MiXCR to reprocess the PCR reads, holding one entry per CDR3 protein. The sample consists of around 480,000 distinct CDR3 sequences, around a fifth of them appearing once. The sample comprised naive CD8+ T cells from blood, with Jurkat cell RNA spiked in. The subset: FACS-sorted CD8+CD4-CCR7+CD45RA+ naive T cells. The receptors were sampled from a human donor in good health. Some libraries in this study had Jurkat cell RNA spiked in.

This chain links TRBV27 with TRBJ2-7; D may match TRBD1 or TRBD2 (6 bases each). Germline V gives CDR1 MNHEY, CDR2 SMNVEV (reference sequence). This CDR3 has 15 amino acids. V shed 5 bases and J shed 7 bases, with 21 bases lying between them. Here the CDR3 DNA reads TGTGCCAGCAGTCCCCCTGGGGGGCGACCCGCAGAGCAGTACTTC. Its protein is CASSPPGGRPAEQYF.

This clonotype was seen a few times. V is TRBV28 and J is TRBJ2-7; 7 bases agree with TRBD1. J gave up 9 bases and V 5 bases, and 22 bases lay outside the gene matches. CDR3 length: 17 amino acids. Germline lookup yields CDR1 MDHEN and CDR2 SYDVKM. This CDR3 is CASSPWDSASLSKGQYF. The DNA for the CDR3 is TGTGCCAGCAGTCCCTGGGACAGCGCGTCTTTGTCTAAGGGGCAGTACTTC.

This clonotype appeared many times. This chain uses TRBV10-3 with TRBJ1-6; no definite D call. The CDR3 sequence is 14 residues long. Germline CDR1 and CDR2: ENHRY and SYGVKD. V was trimmed by 2 bases and J by 14 bases, leaving 16 bases between them. The CDR3 sequence is CAISELPSARSLHF. The CDR3 bases are TGTGCCATCAGTGAGCTTCCCTCCGCACGGTCCCTCCACTTT.

J is TRBJ2-7 and V is TRBV12-3 or TRBV12-4; D is possibly TRBD1 (5 bases). The length of the CDR3 is 14 residues. V lost 2 bases, J lost 5 bases, and 13 bases lay in between. DNA of the CDR3: TGTGCCAGCAGTTTACCCCCGGACATCCACGAGCAGTACTTC. The encoded protein is CASSLPPDIHEQYF.

V usage is TRBV4-3 and J usage is TRBJ2-1; D is perhaps TRBD2 (7 bases). Trimming left V 2 bases short and J 10 bases short, with 18 bases between. CDR3 length equals 15 residues. Germline V lookup: CDR1 LGHNA, CDR2 YSLEER. CDR3 in DNA: TGCGCCAGCAGCCAATCGGCAGGGGCGGGAGAGGAGCAGTTCTTC. This encodes CASSQSAGAGEEQFF.

The rearrangement links TRBV27 to TRBJ1-5; D is ambiguous. V dropped 2 bases and J dropped 1 base, with 12 bases sitting between them. Germline V CDR1 and CDR2: MNHEY, SMNVEV (reference sequence). CDR3 size: 16 residues. The CDR3 DNA reads as TGTGCCAGCAGTTTAATGGAGGACGGCAGCAATCAGCCCCAGCATTTT. Amino acid sequence: CASSLMEDGSNQPQHF.

In this sample, this clonotype turned up many times. The chain recombines TRBV15 with TRBJ2-7; D unclear. Germline-derived CDR1 and CDR2 are LNHNV and YYDKDF (reference sequence). This CDR3 has 12 amino acids. Trimming shortened V by 0 bases and J by 4 bases, and 4 bases separated the two germline ends. This CDR3 reads CATSREKYEQYF. In nucleotides, the CDR3 is TGTGCCACCAGCAGAGAGAAATACGAGCAGTACTTC.

This clonotype occurred a few times. The chain carries TRBV6-5 and TRBJ2-3; perhaps TRBD2 as D (5 bases). Trimming stripped 3 bases from V and 1 base from J, with 11 bases between. CDR3 size: 15 residues. CDR1 is MNHEY, CDR2 SVGAGI, per germline. The CDR3 nucleotides are TGTGCCAGCAGTTATGGGGTCGGGGGCACAGATACGCAGTATTTT. It specifies CASSYGVGGTDTQYF.

As to this clonotype: One base away lies a much larger clone, so this may be a sequencing read error. The rearrangement joins TRBV15 to TRBJ2-3; a possible D gene is TRBD2 (6 bases). This CDR3 has 17 amino acids. Germline V CDR1 and CDR2: LNHNV, YYDKDF (reference sequence). V shed 2 bases and J shed 10 bases, with 25 bases lying between them. The CDR3, as DNA: TGTGCCACCAGCAGACCCGAGTCGGAGGGTAGAGACGATGCGCAGTATTTT. Translated: CATSRPESEGRDDAQYF.

This clonotype was seen many times. The rearrangement uses TRBV6-2 or TRBV6-3 and TRBJ2-5; D not resolved. The ends were cut back, 0 bases at V and 4 bases at J, with 12 bases in the middle. This CDR3 has 15 residues. Germline V lookup: CDR1 MNHEY, CDR2 SVGEGT. CDR3 in amino acids: CASSYSGPAAETQYF. The CDR3 region has the DNA TGTGCCAGCAGTTACTCCGGACCCGCGGCAGAGACCCAGTACTTC.

This clonotype occurred many times. CDR3 sequence: CSAFAGRYTDTQYF. The CDR3 bases are TGCAGCGCCTTTGCAGGACGTTACACAGATACGCAGTATTTT. The chain recombines TRBV29-1 with TRBJ2-3; unclear D gene. Germline V gene data show CDR1 as SQVTM and CDR2 as ANQGSEA. CDR3 length: 14 amino acids. V was pared by 7 bases and J by 2 bases, with 16 bases between.

This clonotype was detected a few times. One end of the junction does not line up with germline, which may come from a read error. The chain employs TRBV7-9 and TRBJ2-1, with 11 nucleotides matching TRBD1. CDR1 and CDR2 (germline): SEHNR, FQNEAQ (reference sequence). The CDR3 spans 13 residues. CDR3 bases: TGTGCCAGCAGCTCATACACGGACAGGGGGCAGGTCTTC. Its translation: CASSSYTDRGQVF.

The chain is built from TRBV30 and TRBJ2-4, with 8 bases aligning to TRBD1. Per the germline V gene, CDR1 is GTSNPN and CDR2 is SVGIG (reference sequence). V was clipped by 0 bases and J by 12 bases; unmatched bases: 4. The CDR3 contains 12 residues. CDR3 sequence: CAWSVRTGTQYF. CDR3 DNA: TGTGCCTGGAGTGTTAGGACAGGGACTCAGTACTTC.

The chain couples TRBV10-3 to TRBJ2-3, with D hard to call. Trimming cost V 0 bases and J 3 bases, with 10 bases left between them. Germline CDR1 and CDR2: ENHRY and SYGVKD. This CDR3 is built from 15 residues. As DNA, the CDR3 is TGTGCCATCAGTGAGTCGGTGCAGCATACAGATACGCAGTATTTT. Residues: CAISESVQHTDTQYF.

The chain has TRBV6-1 and TRBJ1-5, with D tentatively TRBD1 (5 bases). V lost 7 bases and J lost 0, with 13 bases in between. The CDR3 contains 15 residues. Germline V gene data show CDR1 as MNHNS and CDR2 as SASEGT. CDR3 in DNA: TGTGCCAGCAACGACAGATCTTATAGCAATCAGCCCCAGCATTTT. This codes for CASNDRSYSNQPQHF.

The J gene is TRBJ1-1, the V gene TRBV20-1; the D gene is possibly TRBD1 (6 bases). This CDR3 region has 17 residues. Germline CDR1 is DFQATT and CDR2 is SNEGSKA (reference sequence). The V end lost 0 bases, the J end lost 5 bases, and 22 bases lay between the germline ends. The CDR3 DNA is TGCAGTGCTAGAGAAGATAGGGCAGGGGCAGTTCTAACTGAAGCTTTCTTT. It encodes CSAREDRAGAVLTEAFF.

This clonotype was recorded many times. The chain combines TRBV4-3 with TRBJ2-5; D ambiguous. V dropped 1 base and J dropped 2 bases, with 5 bases sitting between them. The CDR3 contains 13 residues. Germline V gene data show CDR1 as LGHNA and CDR2 as YSLEER. Written as DNA, the CDR3 is TGCGCCAGCAGCCAAGTCCAACAAGAGACCCAGTACTTC. Protein product: CASSQVQQETQYF.

This clonotype was counted many times. This CDR3 reads CASSFLDHTAGNTIYF. The DNA for the CDR3 is TGTGCCAGCAGCTTTTTGGACCACACGGCTGGAAACACCATATATTTT. The chain has TRBV7-9 and TRBJ1-3; D is unresolved. This CDR3 is 16 amino acids long. The V end lost 3 bases, the J end lost 2 bases, and 14 bases lay between the germline ends. Per the germline V gene, CDR1 is SEHNR and CDR2 is FQNEAQ (reference sequence).